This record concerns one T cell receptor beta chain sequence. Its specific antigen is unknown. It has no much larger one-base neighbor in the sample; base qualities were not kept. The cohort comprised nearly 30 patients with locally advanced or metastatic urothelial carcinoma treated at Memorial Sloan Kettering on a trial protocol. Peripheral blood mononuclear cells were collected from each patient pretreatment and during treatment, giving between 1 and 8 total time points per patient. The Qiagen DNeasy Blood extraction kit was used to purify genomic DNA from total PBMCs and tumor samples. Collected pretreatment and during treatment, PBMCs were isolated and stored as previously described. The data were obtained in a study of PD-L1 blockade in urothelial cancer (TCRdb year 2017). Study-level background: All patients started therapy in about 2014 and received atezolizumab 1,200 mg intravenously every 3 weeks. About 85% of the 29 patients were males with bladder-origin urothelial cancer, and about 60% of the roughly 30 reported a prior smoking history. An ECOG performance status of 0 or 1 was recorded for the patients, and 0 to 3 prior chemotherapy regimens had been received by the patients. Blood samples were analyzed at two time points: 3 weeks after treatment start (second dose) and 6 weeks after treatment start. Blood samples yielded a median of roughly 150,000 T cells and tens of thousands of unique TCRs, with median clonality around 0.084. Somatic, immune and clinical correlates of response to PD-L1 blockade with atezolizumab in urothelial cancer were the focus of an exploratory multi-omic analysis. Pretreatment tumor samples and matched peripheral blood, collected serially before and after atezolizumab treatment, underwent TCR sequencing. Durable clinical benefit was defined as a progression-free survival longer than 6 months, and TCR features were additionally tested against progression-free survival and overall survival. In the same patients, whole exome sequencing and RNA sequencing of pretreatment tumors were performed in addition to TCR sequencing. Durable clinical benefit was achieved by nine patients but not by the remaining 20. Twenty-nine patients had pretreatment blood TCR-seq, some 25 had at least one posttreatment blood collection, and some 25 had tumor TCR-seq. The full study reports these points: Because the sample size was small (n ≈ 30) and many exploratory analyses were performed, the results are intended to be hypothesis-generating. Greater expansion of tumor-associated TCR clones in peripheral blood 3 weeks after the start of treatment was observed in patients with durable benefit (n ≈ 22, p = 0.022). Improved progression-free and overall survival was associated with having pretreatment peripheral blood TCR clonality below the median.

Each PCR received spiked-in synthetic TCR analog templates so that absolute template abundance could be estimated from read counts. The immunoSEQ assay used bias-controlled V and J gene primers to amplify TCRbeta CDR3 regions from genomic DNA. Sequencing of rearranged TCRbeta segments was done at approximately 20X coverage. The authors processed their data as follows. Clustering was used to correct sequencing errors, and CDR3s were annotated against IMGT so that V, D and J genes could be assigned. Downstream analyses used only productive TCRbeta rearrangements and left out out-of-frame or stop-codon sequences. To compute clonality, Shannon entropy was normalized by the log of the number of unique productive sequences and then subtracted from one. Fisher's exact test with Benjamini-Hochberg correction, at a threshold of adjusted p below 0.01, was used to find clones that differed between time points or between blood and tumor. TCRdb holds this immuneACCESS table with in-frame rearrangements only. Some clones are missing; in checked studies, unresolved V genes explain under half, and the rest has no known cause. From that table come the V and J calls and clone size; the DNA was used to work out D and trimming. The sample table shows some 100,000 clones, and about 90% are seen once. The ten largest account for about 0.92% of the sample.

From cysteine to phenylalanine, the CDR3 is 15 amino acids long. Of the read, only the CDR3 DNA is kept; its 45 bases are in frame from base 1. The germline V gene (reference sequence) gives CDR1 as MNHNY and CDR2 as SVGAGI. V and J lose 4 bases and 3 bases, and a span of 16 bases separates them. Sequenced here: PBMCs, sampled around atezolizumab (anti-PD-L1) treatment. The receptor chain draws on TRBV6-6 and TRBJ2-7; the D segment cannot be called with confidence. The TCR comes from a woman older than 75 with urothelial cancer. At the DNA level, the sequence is TGTGCCAGCAGTTCCCCTACCCTTAGCAACTACGAGCAGTACTTC. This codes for CASSSPTLSNYEQYF.